The entry that follows covers one T cell receptor beta chain sequence. This specimen belongs to a study of CD8 T cells in Susac syndrome. RNA totalling roughly 0.45 to 1 ug underwent reverse transcription with random hexamers. Amplification of TCR beta CDR3 used immunoSEQ multiplex PCR across 54 Vbeta and 13 Jbeta. TCRdb re-called the immunoSEQ multiplex PCR reads with MiXCR, one entry per CDR3 protein. Here the sample spans about 120,000 distinct CDR3 sequences, 85% to 95% being singletons. Trimming shortened V by 7 bases and J by 6 bases, and 16 bases separated the two germline ends. This CDR3 contains 14 residues. CDR1 MNHEY and CDR2 SVGAGI come from the germline V gene. FACS enriched CD8+ TEMRA cells, while bulk CD8+ and CD4+ were negatively isolated.

The sequence came from a human donor in good health. Sequencing input: CD8+ T cells from PBMCs. The chain recombines TRBV6-5 with TRBJ2-1; tentative D call: TRBD2 (5 bases). The chain's CDR3 is CASKIDGAGNEQFF. The DNA for the CDR3 is TGTGCCAGCAAGATAGACGGCGCGGGCAATGAGCAGTTCTTC.